This TCR beta chain is drawn from a study of blood T cells in healthy people across ages. The study, taken as a whole, reports: Both naive CD4+ cell counts and diversity were greater in long-lived donors than in aged donors. No conclusive comparison of naive versus antigen-experienced cells was possible with unsorted PBMCs. Total diversity from one million sequenced T cells was likely underestimated.

This CDR3 spans 15 amino acids. From germline, CDR1 is MGHRA and CDR2 YSYEKL. Trimming removed 5 bases from V and 10 bases from J; junction bases left unmatched: 12. As for this clonotype: The antigen remains unidentified.

Alongside a J-beta primer mix, a sample-barcoded 5' primer served in a second PCR lasting about 7 to 12 cycles. Each of the cDNA molecules was tagged by a template-switch adaptor with 12 random nucleotides. TCRdb processed the 5' RACE reads anew with MiXCR; each CDR3 protein has one entry. The repertoire holds 850,000 to 1,300,000 distinct CDR3 sequences, under 55% seen once, with 15% to 20% in the top ten. The sequencing sample was made of blood. The origin of this receptor is a woman aged 55-69 years in good health. The chain couples TRBV4-1 to TRBJ2-1; the match to TRBD2 covers 9 bases. CDR3 protein: CASSYWLAGWKEQFF. The DNA for the CDR3 is TGCGCCAGCAGCTACTGGCTAGCGGGATGGAAAGAGCAGTTCTTC.